Each of the 17 T cell receptor beta chains below was sequenced from the same sample in a study of T-cell reconstitution after alpha-beta-depleted transplantation in children. Molecular barcoding with unique molecular identifiers was used for the TCRbeta library. MiXCR, run by TCRdb on the PCR reads, gives a single entry per CDR3 protein. The data contain about 500,000 distinct CDR3 sequences, 32% of them singletons. Sequenced here: PBMCs from the stem cell graft donor, sampled from the stem cell graft. These receptors were obtained from a human donor who donated a stem cell graft to a child with aplastic anemia.

This rearrangement joins TRBV29-1 to TRBJ2-7; D remains unclear. The germline V gene has CDR1 SQVTM and CDR2 ANQGSEA. This CDR3 contains 14 residues. Trimming left V 5 bases short and J 13 bases short, with 27 bases between. In DNA, the CDR3 is TGCAGCGTTATCTCTGTAGGTCCCCAAGGTGGTCTTTACTTC. Encoded protein: CSVISVGPQGGLYF.

V usage is TRBV15 and J usage is TRBJ2-1; a possible D gene is TRBD2 (6 bases). Germline-derived CDR1 and CDR2 are LNHNV and YYDKDF (reference sequence). This CDR3 has 14 amino acids. V was pared by 9 bases and J by 1 base, with 13 bases between. The CDR3 is CATTPGRSYNEQFF. The CDR3 DNA reads TGTGCCACAACGCCTGGGAGGTCCTACAATGAGCAGTTCTTC.

The chain couples TRBV5-1 to TRBJ1-1, with 8 bases matching TRBD1. CDR1 and CDR2 from the germline V gene are SGHRS and YFSETQ. This CDR3 has 14 amino acids. J lost 5 bases, V lost 4 bases, and 7 bases had no gene match. CDR3 residues: CASSPQGGRTEAFF. The CDR3 nucleotides are TGCGCCAGCAGCCCACAGGGGGGTCGAACTGAAGCTTTCTTT.

The J gene is TRBJ1-6, the V gene TRBV20-1; a possible D gene is TRBD1 (5 bases). V was cut by 3 bases and J by 14 bases, with 14 bases left in between. There are 12 residues in the CDR3. Germline V lookup: CDR1 DFQATT, CDR2 SNEGSKA (reference sequence). The CDR3 protein is CSASRDRLTLHF. In DNA, the CDR3 is TGCAGTGCTAGTCGCGACAGACTAACCCTCCACTTT.

A few counts support this clonotype. The V and J genes are TRBV29-1 and TRBJ2-5; D perhaps matches TRBD1 (5 bases). Germline V CDR1 and CDR2: SQVTM, ANQGSEA. The CDR3 has 12 residues. The germline V and J ends were trimmed by 7 bases and 1 base, with 10 bases remaining between them. In nucleotides, the CDR3 is TGCAGCGCTTCCGACAGCCAAGAGACCCAGTACTTC. It specifies CSASDSQETQYF. Based on the CDR3 plus reference TRBV29-1 and TRBJ2-5, the full variable domain is SAVISQKPSRDICQRGTSLTIQCQVDSQVTMMFWYRQQPGQSLTLIATANQGSEATYESGFVIDKFPISRPNLTFSTLTVSNMSPEDSSIYLCSASDSQETQYFGPGTRLLVL.

This chain links TRBV30 with TRBJ2-7, with a tentative D call TRBD1 (6 bases). Deletions cut 7 bases from V and 6 bases from J, with 16 bases between. Germline V gene lookup returns CDR1 GTSNPN and CDR2 SVGIG (reference sequence). There are 12 residues in the CDR3. The CDR3 here is CAFRTPGAEQYV. CDR3 in DNA: TGTGCCTTCAGGACTCCAGGGGCCGAGCAGTACGTC.

The rearrangement joins TRBV7-3 to TRBJ1-1; D not certain. CDR1 is SGHTA and CDR2 is FQGTGA in the germline V gene. Trimming stripped 2 bases from V and 1 base from J, with 8 bases between. The CDR3 covers 14 residues. The CDR3 protein is CASSLLEGNTEAFF. For the CDR3, the DNA is TGTGCCAGCAGCTTATTAGAGGGGAACACTGAAGCTTTCTTT.

This clonotype was picked up a small number of times. The CDR3 reads CASSLRNRTGKATEAFF. CDR3 coding DNA: TGTGCCAGCTCACTGAGGAATAGGACAGGAAAGGCCACTGAAGCTTTCTTT. The rearrangement joins TRBV18 to TRBJ1-1, with 7 bases that match TRBD1. J lost 4 bases, V lost 4 bases, and 15 bases had no gene match. The V gene's germline CDR1 is KGHSH and CDR2 LQKENI. The CDR3 consists of 17 residues.

This clonotype was detected only a few times. The chain has TRBV5-6 and TRBJ1-4; TRBD1 matches 9 bases. The V gene end was trimmed by 4 bases and the J gene end by 7 bases; junction bases not matched to a gene: 11. CDR3 length: 16 residues. Per germline, CDR1 SGHDT and CDR2 YYEEEE. The CDR3 reads CASSPGQGLVFEKLFF. In DNA, the CDR3 is TGTGCCAGCAGCCCCGGACAGGGGTTAGTTTTTGAAAAACTGTTTTTT. Full variable domain (rest looked up from reference TRBV5-6 and TRBJ1-4): DAGVTQSPTHLIKTRGQQVTLRCSPKSGHDTVSWYQQALGQGPQFIFQYYEEEERQRGNFPDRFSGHQFPNYSSELNVNALLLGDSALYLCASSPGQGLVFEKLFFGSGTQLSVL.

This clonotype was counted a few times. The chain couples TRBV6-1 to TRBJ2-7, with TRBD1 as a possible D gene (6 bases). The CDR3 spans 14 residues. Deletions cut 6 bases from V and 0 bases from J, with 12 bases between. CDR1 and CDR2 from the germline V gene are MNHNS and SASEGT. This CDR3 reads CASSPTGYSYEQYV. For the CDR3, the DNA is TGTGCCAGCAGCCCAACAGGGTACTCCTACGAGCAGTACGTC.

This clonotype was observed a handful of times. The V call is TRBV7-2, the J call TRBJ2-5; a weak D match, TRBD2 (6 bases). Trimming removed 1 base from V and 3 bases from J, with 18 bases in between. The CDR3 is 17 amino acids. Per the germline V gene, CDR1 is SGHTA and CDR2 is FQGNSA. The CDR3 nucleotides are TGTGCCAGCAGCTTAGGTTGGGGTAGCGGAGTTAAAGAGACCCAGTACTTC. It yields the protein CASSLGWGSGVKETQYF. Full variable domain (remainder filled in from reference TRBV7-2 and TRBJ2-5): GAGVSQSPSNKVTEKGKDVELRCDPISGHTALYWYRQSLGQGLEFLIYFQGNSAPDKSGLPSDRFSAERTGGSVSTLTIQRTQQEDSAVYLCASSLGWGSGVKETQYFGPGTRLLVL.

The V call is TRBV12-3 or TRBV12-4, the J call TRBJ2-7; 7 bases fit TRBD1. The CDR3 has 12 amino acids. Trimming took 7 bases from V and 3 from J; bases not matched to a gene: 3. The CDR3 loop is CASTNRGYEQYF. The CDR3 coding sequence is TGTGCCAGCACTAACAGGGGCTACGAGCAGTACTTC.

There are a few counts of this clonotype. The chain has TRBV10-3 and TRBJ2-1; D is perhaps TRBD1 (5 bases). Germline V gene lookup returns CDR1 ENHRY and CDR2 SYGVKD. The CDR3 is made up of 12 amino acids. Trimming took 8 bases from V and 6 from J, leaving 11 bases between them. This CDR3 reads CAIAGGANEQFF. The CDR3 DNA sequence: TGTGCCATCGCTGGTGGGGCCAATGAGCAGTTCTTC.

The chain joins TRBV12-3 or TRBV12-4 to TRBJ1-2; TRBD1 is a possible D gene (6 bases). V was pared by 0 bases and J by 4 bases, with 12 bases between. The CDR3 is made up of 15 amino acids. CDR3 coding DNA: TGTGCCAGCAGTTTAGCTGGAGACAGGAGCTATGGCTACACCTTC. Protein sequence: CASSLAGDRSYGYTF.

The rearrangement uses TRBV30 and TRBJ2-1, with 13 bases that match TRBD2. The CDR3 runs 15 residues. Germline lookup yields CDR1 GTSNPN and CDR2 SVGIG (reference sequence). The ends lost 3 bases at V and 4 bases at J; junction bases unmatched: 3. CDR3 DNA: TGTGCCTGGAGGGTGGGACTAGCGGGATACAATGAGCAGTTCTTC. The encoded protein is CAWRVGLAGYNEQFF.

There are a few counts of this clonotype. V usage is TRBV12-3 or TRBV12-4 and J usage is TRBJ1-1; D remains ambiguous. The CDR3 contains 15 residues. Trimming took 3 bases from V and 1 from J, leaving 12 bases between them. The CDR3 DNA follows: TGTGCCAGCAGTTTTGTTTGGGAATCGAACACTGAAGCTTTCTTT. Translating it yields CASSFVWESNTEAFF.

This clonotype has just one count. The rearrangement uses TRBV23-1 and TRBJ2-7, with D possibly TRBD2 on 5 matching bases. TRBV23-1 is classed as an ORF, of uncertain function. Between the trimmed V and J ends, which lost 5 bases and 5 bases, there was a span of 19 bases. The length of the CDR3 is 15 residues. As DNA, the CDR3 is TGCGCCAGCAGTAGCCTAGGTCCCTTGGAGGACGAGCAGTACTTC. Amino acid sequence: CASSSLGPLEDEQYF.